The rows below give T cell receptor beta chains drawn from one sample of a study of lymphopenia after photon versus proton radiotherapy. The assay was immunoSEQ multiplex PCR, and TCRdb's table has in-frame clones only and misses some. The sample lists about 4,500 clones; around two thirds were seen once. The source material was peripheral blood, sampled from a patient treated with proton-based radiotherapy. The receptors derive from a man at least 80 years old with esophageal cancer. Each CDR3 is given with its conserved first and last residue. A D gene is named only where the DNA matches it firmly. A clone size is listed for some rows: how often the clone was seen (once, few, many), or a class if it is expanded.

TRBJ1-5	-	TRBV2	once	CASSGDQGYQPQHF	TGTGCCAGCAGCGGGGATCAGGGCTATCAGCCCCAGCATTTT
TRBJ2-3	-	TRBV6-1	-	CASNPGDTQYF	TGTGCCAGCAACCCGGGGGATACGCAGTATTTT
TRBJ2-7	TRBD2	TRBV5-4	few	CASSLKGLRLRTYEQYF	TGTGCCAGCAGCTTGAAGGGACTACGTTTACGAACCTACGAGCAGTACTTC
TRBJ2-7	-	TRBV4-2	-	CASSQDFISEQYF	TGTGCCAGCAGCCAAGATTTTATATCCGAGCAGTACTTC
TRBJ1-1	-	TRBV9	-	CASSVSRGAVDTEAFF	TGTGCCAGCAGCGTAAGTCGGGGGGCGGTGGACACTGAAGCTTTCTTT
TRBJ2-1	-	TRBV27	-	CASSLVAYNEQFF	TGTGCCAGCAGTTTGGTGGCCTACAATGAGCAGTTCTTC
TRBJ1-6	TRBD1	TRBV30	few	CAWSRGQDNSPLHF	TGTGCCTGGAGTCGTGGACAGGATAATTCACCCCTCCACTTT
TRBJ1-3	TRBD1	TRBV13	-	CASSPYRGQVNTIYF	TGTGCCAGCAGCCCATACAGGGGGCAGGTAAACACCATATATTTT
TRBJ1-3	TRBD1	TRBV29-1	-	CSVEGDREGNTIYF	TGCAGCGTTGAAGGCGACAGGGAAGGAAACACCATATATTTT
TRBJ2-1	TRBD1	TRBV19	-	CATRGGSGEQFF	TGTGCCACCAGAGGGGGCTCGGGTGAGCAGTTCTTC
TRBJ1-2	-	TRBV7-2	-	CASSPREGGTNYGYTF	TGTGCCAGCAGCCCCCGGGAGGGGGGCACTAACTATGGCTACACCTTC
TRBJ1-2	-	TRBV9	once	CASSVGQDYGYTF	TGTGCCAGCAGCGTAGGGCAAGACTATGGCTACACCTTC
TRBJ2-1	-	TRBV7-9	-	CASSQDPQDHNEQFF	TGTGCCAGCAGCCAAGATCCTCAGGACCACAATGAGCAGTTCTTC
TRBJ1-3	-	TRBV29-1	few	CSAAGTDGNTIYF	TGCAGCGCGGCCGGGACCGACGGAAACACCATATATTTT
TRBJ1-5	-	TRBV7-9	few	CASSLVAEEGVNQPQHF	TGTGCCAGCAGCTTAGTGGCCGAAGAGGGAGTCAATCAGCCCCAGCATTTT
TRBJ2-1	-	TRBV7-6	-	CASSLAELEGNEQFF	TGTGCCAGCAGCTTAGCGGAGCTGGAGGGCAATGAGCAGTTCTTC
TRBJ2-5	TRBD1	TRBV28	-	CASSLGQGVETQYF	TGTGCCAGCAGTCTCGGGCAGGGGGTAGAGACCCAGTACTTC
TRBJ2-7	TRBD1	TRBV6-5	few	CASSQDRFPYEQYF	TGTGCCAGCAGTCAGGACAGGTTCCCCTACGAGCAGTACTTC
TRBJ2-4	-	TRBV18	-	CASSLEQGKEDIQYF	TGTGCCAGCTCACTAGAACAGGGCAAGGAGGACATTCAGTACTTC
TRBJ2-7	-	TRBV7-9	-	CASTRQGGYEQYF	TGTGCCAGCACCCGACAGGGAGGATACGAGCAGTACTTC
TRBJ1-1	-	TRBV27	-	CASSLGFYTEAFF	TGTGCCAGCAGTTTAGGTTTCTACACTGAAGCTTTCTTT
TRBJ2-2	TRBD1	TRBV27	-	CASSFSPDRGRLFTGELFF	TGTGCCAGCAGCTTCTCACCGGACAGGGGCCGTTTGTTCACCGGGGAGCTGTTTTTT
TRBJ1-4	-	TRBV23-1	-	CASSPGRGPREQVEKLFF	TGCGCCAGCAGTCCTGGCAGGGGCCCAAGAGAACAAGTCGAAAAACTGTTTTTT
TRBJ2-1	-	TRBV4-3	-	CASSRIILSGRDNEQFF	TGCGCCAGCAGCCGGATAATACTCTCCGGCAGAGACAATGAGCAGTTCTTC
TRBJ2-7	-	TRBV6-6	few	CASRDGEQYF	TGTGCCAGCAGGGATGGCGAGCAGTACTTC
TRBJ2-7	TRBD1	TRBV9	-	CASRTGGNYEQYF	TGTGCCAGCCGGACAGGGGGCAACTACGAGCAGTACTTC
TRBJ1-1	-	TRBV5-1	-	CASSFGPMAEAFF	TGCGCCAGCAGCTTTGGCCCCATGGCTGAAGCTTTCTTT
TRBJ1-3	-	TRBV10-3	-	CAISESTWAGNTIYF	TGTGCCATCAGTGAGTCGACGTGGGCTGGAAACACCATATATTTT
TRBJ2-2	-	TRBV5-5	medium-sized	CASSLGRTNTGELFF	TGTGCCAGCAGCTTGGGGCGCACGAACACCGGGGAGCTGTTTTTT
TRBJ1-1	-	TRBV19	-	CASSISRNTEAFF	TGTGCCAGTAGTATCTCCAGGAACACTGAAGCTTTCTTT
TRBJ2-7	TRBD1	TRBV10-1	-	CASSESGTGASEQYF	TGCGCCAGCAGTGAATCAGGGACAGGGGCTTCCGAGCAGTACTTC
TRBJ1-4	TRBD1	TRBV7-2	-	CASGGRSTGDEKLFF	TGTGCCAGCGGGGGCCGTTCGACAGGGGATGAAAAACTGTTTTTT
TRBJ2-1	TRBD2	TRBV5-1	-	CASSLEAGGSNEQFF	TGCGCCAGCAGCTTGGAGGCGGGGGGGAGCAATGAGCAGTTCTTC
TRBJ1-1	TRBD1	TRBV6-6	-	CASRAGTGAEAFF	TGTGCCAGCAGGGCCGGGACAGGAGCTGAAGCTTTCTTT
TRBJ1-2	TRBD1	TRBV6-6	-	CASSSYTGTVYGYTF	TGTGCCAGCAGTTCCTACACCGGGACAGTGTACGGCTACACCTTC
TRBJ1-1	-	TRBV5-8	-	CASSPRTGFSTEAFF	TGTGCCAGCAGCCCGCGAACGGGGTTCAGCACTGAAGCTTTCTTT
TRBJ2-6	-	TRBV11-2	-	CASSLDVAGANVLTF	TGTGCCAGCAGCCTGGATGTGGCGGGGGCCAACGTCCTGACTTTC
TRBJ2-1	-	TRBV7-7	-	CASSLSQEGSEQFF	TGTGCCAGCAGCTTATCACAAGAGGGCAGCGAGCAGTTCTTC
TRBJ1-1	-	TRBV6-1	-	CASKWFGTEAFF	TGTGCCAGCAAGTGGTTCGGAACTGAAGCTTTCTTT
TRBJ2-5	-	TRBV11-3	-	CASSYPPNF	TGTGCCAGCAGCTACCCCCCAAACTTC
TRBJ1-2	-	TRBV28	medium-sized	CASSLILRGNYGYTF	TGTGCCAGCAGTTTGATCCTTAGAGGGAACTATGGCTACACCTTC
TRBJ1-1	-	TRBV6-5	-	CASSSFAEAFF	TGTGCCAGCAGTTCGTTCGCTGAAGCTTTCTTT
TRBJ1-1	TRBD1	TRBV6-6	-	CAISYRGNSEAFF	TGTGCCATCAGTTACAGGGGGAACAGTGAAGCTTTCTTT
TRBJ1-3	-	TRBV19	-	CASSSEMSSGNTIYF	TGTGCCAGTAGTTCTGAGATGAGCTCTGGAAACACCATATATTTT
TRBJ2-7	TRBD1	TRBV4-1	-	CASSQVLGTGSGEQYF	TGTGCCAGCAGCCAAGTGCTAGGGACAGGGTCGGGTGAGCAGTACTTC
TRBJ2-5	-	TRBV19	-	CASSVGAGEETQYF	TGTGCCAGTAGCGTTGGGGCAGGGGAAGAGACCCAGTACTTC
TRBJ2-1	-	TRBV6-6	few	CASSYAWNEQFF	TGTGCCAGCAGTTACGCCTGGAATGAGCAGTTCTTC
TRBJ2-7	TRBD2	TRBV5-1	-	CASSDTSGGYEQYF	TGCGCCAGCAGCGACACTAGCGGGGGATACGAGCAGTACTTC
TRBJ2-3	TRBD2	TRBV11-1	-	CASSLGVRAGGREDTQYF	TGTGCCAGCAGCTTAGGGGTCAGAGCGGGGGGCCGGGAAGATACGCAGTATTTT
TRBJ1-4	TRBD1	TRBV11-2	few	CASSFGQGREKLFF	TGTGCCAGCAGCTTTGGACAGGGGAGGGAAAAACTGTTTTTT
TRBJ1-6	-	TRBV7-2	medium-sized	CASSLAVALGSPLHF	TGTGCCAGCAGCTTAGCGGTAGCCTTAGGTTCACCCCTCCACTTT
TRBJ2-3	TRBD2	TRBV6-5	-	CASSYVPGGDTQYF	TGTGCCAGCAGTTACGTGCCGGGAGGGGATACGCAGTATTTT
TRBJ1-4	TRBD1	TRBV5-1	-	CASSLAGGTNEKLFF	TGCGCCAGCAGCCTAGCAGGGGGCACGAATGAAAAACTGTTTTTT
TRBJ2-3	-	TRBV2	once	CASSPGATDTQYF	TGTGCCAGCAGTCCAGGGGCGACAGATACGCAGTATTTT
TRBJ1-1	-	TRBV9	-	CASSVASGTEAFF	TGTGCCAGCAGCGTAGCATCGGGAACTGAAGCTTTCTTT
TRBJ2-1	-	TRBV6-4	few	CASSETIYNEQFF	TGTGCCAGCAGTGAGACTATTTACAATGAGCAGTTCTTC
TRBJ1-3	TRBD1	TRBV7-9	-	CASSPDRGSGNTIYF	TGTGCCAGCAGCCCCGACAGGGGCTCTGGAAACACCATATATTTT
TRBJ2-7	-	TRBV29-1	-	CSAVDRGGYEQYF	TGCAGCGCTGTTGACAGGGGAGGGTACGAGCAGTACTTC
TRBJ2-7	-	TRBV18	-	CASSPPSGISYEQYF	TGTGCCAGCTCACCACCTTCCGGGATTTCCTACGAGCAGTACTTC
TRBJ2-7	-	TRBV5-4	-	CASSTAGFSYEQYF	TGTGCCAGCAGCACTGCGGGCTTTTCCTACGAGCAGTACTTC